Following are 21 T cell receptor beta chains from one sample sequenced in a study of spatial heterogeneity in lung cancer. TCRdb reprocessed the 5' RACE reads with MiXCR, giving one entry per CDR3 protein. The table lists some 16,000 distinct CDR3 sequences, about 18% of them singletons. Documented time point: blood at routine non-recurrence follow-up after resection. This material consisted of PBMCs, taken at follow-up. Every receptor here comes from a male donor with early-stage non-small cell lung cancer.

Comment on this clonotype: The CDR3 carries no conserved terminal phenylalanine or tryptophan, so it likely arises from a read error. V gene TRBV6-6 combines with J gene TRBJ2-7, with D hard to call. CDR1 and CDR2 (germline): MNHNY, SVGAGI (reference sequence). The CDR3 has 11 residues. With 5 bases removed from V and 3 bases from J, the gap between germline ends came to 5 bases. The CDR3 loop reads CASSTGYEQYY. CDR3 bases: TGTGCCAGCAGTACTGGCTACGAGCAGTACTAC.

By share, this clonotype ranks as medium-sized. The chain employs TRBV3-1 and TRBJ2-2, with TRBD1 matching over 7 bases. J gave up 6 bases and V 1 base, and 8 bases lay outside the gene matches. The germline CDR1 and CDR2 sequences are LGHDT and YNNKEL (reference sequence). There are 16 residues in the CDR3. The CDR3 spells CASSQGQGSFSGELFF. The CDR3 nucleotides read TGTGCCAGCAGCCAAGGACAGGGTAGTTTCTCCGGGGAGCTGTTTTTT.

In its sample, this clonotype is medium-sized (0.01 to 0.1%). The DNA of the CDR3 is TGCAGTGCTAGAATTGAGGGGGCAGCCTATAATTCACCCCTCCACTTT. As protein: CSARIEGAAYNSPLHF. This chain uses TRBV20-1 with TRBJ1-6; 7 positions agree with TRBD1. Germline assignment: CDR1 DFQATT and CDR2 SNEGSKA (reference sequence). This CDR3 has 16 amino acids. Trimming at V came to 2 bases and at J to 2 bases, leaving 6 bases not matched to a gene.

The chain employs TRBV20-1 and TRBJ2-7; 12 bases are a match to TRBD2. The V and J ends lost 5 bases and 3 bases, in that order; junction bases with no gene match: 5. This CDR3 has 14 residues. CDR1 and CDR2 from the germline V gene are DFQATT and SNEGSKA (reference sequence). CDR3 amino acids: CSAELAGGLYEQYF. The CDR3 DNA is TGCAGTGCTGAACTAGCGGGGGGCCTCTACGAGCAGTACTTC.

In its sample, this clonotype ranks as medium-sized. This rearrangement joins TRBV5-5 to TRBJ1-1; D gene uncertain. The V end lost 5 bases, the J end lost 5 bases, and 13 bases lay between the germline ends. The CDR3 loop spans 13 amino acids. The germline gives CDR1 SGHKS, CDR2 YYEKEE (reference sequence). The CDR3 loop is CASSLLGRTEAFF. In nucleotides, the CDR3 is TGTGCCAGCAGTCTTTTGGGGAGGACTGAAGCTTTCTTT.

CDR3 nucleotides: TGTGCCAGCAGCCTTGATCTCGGGTCCACCTACGAGCAGTACTTC. Residues: CASSLDLGSTYEQYF. The chain couples TRBV9 to TRBJ2-7; D gene ambiguous. Germline loops: CDR1 SGDLS, CDR2 YYNGEE. V was trimmed by 4 bases and J by 2 bases, leaving 16 bases between them. CDR3 length equals 15 residues.

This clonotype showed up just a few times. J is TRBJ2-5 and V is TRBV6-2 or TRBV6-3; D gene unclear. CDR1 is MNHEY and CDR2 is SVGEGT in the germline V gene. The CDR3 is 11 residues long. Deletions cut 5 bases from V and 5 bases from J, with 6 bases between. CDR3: CASSVIETQYF. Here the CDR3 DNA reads TGTGCCAGCAGTGTAATTGAGACCCAGTACTTC.

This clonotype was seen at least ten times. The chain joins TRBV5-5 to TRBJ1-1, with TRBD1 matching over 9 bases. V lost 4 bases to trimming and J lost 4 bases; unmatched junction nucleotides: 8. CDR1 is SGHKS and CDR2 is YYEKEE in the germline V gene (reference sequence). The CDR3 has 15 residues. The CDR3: CASSRGQGLGTEAFF. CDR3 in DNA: TGTGCCAGCAGCAGGGGACAGGGACTGGGCACTGAAGCTTTCTTT. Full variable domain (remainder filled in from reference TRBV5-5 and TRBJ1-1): DAGVTQSPTHLIKTRGQQVTLRCSPISGHKSVSWYQQVLGQGPQFIFQYYEKEERGRGNFPDRFSARQFPNYSSELNVNALLLGDSALYLCASSRGQGLGTEAFFGQGTRLTVV.

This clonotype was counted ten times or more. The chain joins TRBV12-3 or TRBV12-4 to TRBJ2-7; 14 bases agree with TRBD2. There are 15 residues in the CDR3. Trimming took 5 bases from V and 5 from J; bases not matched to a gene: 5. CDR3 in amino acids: CASSQTSGGAHEQYF. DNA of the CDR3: TGTGCCAGCAGTCAGACTAGCGGGGGGGCCCACGAGCAGTACTTC.

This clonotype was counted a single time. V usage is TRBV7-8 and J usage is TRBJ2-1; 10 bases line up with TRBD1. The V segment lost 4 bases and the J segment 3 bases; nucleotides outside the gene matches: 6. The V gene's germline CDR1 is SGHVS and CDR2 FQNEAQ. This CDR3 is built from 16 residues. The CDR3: CASSSRDRGVYNEQFF. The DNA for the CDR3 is TGTGCCAGCAGCTCCCGGGACAGGGGTGTCTACAATGAGCAGTTCTTC.

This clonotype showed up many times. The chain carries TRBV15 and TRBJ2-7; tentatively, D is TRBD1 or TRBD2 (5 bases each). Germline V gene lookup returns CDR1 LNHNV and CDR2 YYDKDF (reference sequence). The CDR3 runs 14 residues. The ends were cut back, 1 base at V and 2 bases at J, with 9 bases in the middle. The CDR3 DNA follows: TGTGCCACCAGCAGAGGGGGGTTGACCTACGAGCAGTACTTC. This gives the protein CATSRGGLTYEQYF.

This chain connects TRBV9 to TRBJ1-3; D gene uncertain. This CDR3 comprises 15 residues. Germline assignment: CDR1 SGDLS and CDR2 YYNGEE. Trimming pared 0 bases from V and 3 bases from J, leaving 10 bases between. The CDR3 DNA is TGTGCCAGCAGCGTAGGTGCGAACGATGGAAACACCATATATTTT. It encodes CASSVGANDGNTIYF.

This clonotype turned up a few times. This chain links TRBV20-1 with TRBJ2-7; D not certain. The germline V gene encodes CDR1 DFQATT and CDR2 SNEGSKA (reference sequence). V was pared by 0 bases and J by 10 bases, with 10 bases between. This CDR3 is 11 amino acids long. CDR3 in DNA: TGCAGTGCTAGAGATAGGAGAACCCAGTACTTC. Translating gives CSARDRRTQYF.

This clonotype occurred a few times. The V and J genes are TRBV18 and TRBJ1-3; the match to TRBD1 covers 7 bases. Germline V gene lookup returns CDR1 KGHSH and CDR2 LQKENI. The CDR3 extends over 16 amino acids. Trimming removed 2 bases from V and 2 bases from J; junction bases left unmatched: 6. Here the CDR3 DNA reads TGTGCCAGCTCACCAGAGGGGGACAGAGCTGGAAACACCATATATTTT. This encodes CASSPEGDRAGNTIYF.

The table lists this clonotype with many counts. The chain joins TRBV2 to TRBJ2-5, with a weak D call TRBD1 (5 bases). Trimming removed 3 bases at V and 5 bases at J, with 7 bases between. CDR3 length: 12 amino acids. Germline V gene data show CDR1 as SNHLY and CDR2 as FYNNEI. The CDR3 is CASSDRAETQYF. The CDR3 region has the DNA TGTGCCAGCAGTGACAGGGCTGAGACCCAGTACTTC.

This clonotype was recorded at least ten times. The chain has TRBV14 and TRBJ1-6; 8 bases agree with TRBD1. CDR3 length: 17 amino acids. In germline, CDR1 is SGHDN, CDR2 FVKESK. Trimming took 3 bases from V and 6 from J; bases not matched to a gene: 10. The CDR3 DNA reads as TGTGCCAGCAGCCAGAGACAGGGGTTTATTGCTAATTCACCCCTCCACTTT. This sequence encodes CASSQRQGFIANSPLHF.

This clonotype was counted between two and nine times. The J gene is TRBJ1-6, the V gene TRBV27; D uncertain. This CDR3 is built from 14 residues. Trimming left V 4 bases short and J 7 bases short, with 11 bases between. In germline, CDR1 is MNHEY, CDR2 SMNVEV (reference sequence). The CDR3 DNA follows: TGTGCCAGCAGTTCCCCCCTCTCGAATTCACCCCTCCACTTT. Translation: CASSSPLSNSPLHF.

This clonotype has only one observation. CDR3 region: CASSLLPGAKETQYF. CDR3 coding DNA: TGTGCCAGCAGCTTACTTCCAGGGGCAAAAGAGACCCAGTACTTC. This rearrangement joins TRBV7-9 to TRBJ2-5; D is perhaps TRBD1 (6 bases). This CDR3 has 15 amino acids. CDR1 and CDR2 from the germline V gene are SEHNR and FQNEAQ (reference sequence). V was cut by 2 bases and J by 3 bases, with 13 bases left in between. The full variable domain, with the rest looked up from reference TRBV7-9 and TRBJ2-5, is DTGVSQNPRHKITKRGQNVTFRCDPISEHNRLYWYRQTLGQGPEFLTYFQNEAQLEKSRLLSDRFSAERPKGSFSTLEIQRTEQGDSAMYLCASSLLPGAKETQYFGPGTRLLVL.

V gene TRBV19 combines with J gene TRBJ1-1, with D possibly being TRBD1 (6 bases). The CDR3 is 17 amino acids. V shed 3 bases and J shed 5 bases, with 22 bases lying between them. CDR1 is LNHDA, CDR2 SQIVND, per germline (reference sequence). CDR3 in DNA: TGTGCCAGTAGTATTGGGGGACACCGGGAGGGTCGAACTGAAGCTTTCTTT. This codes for CASSIGGHREGRTEAFF.

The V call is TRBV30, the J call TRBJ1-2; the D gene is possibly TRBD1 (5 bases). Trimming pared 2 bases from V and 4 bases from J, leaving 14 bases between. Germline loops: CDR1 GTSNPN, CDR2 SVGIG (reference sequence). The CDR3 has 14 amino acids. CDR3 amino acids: CAWSMPGPIYGYTF. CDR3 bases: TGTGCCTGGAGTATGCCGGGACCGATCTATGGCTACACCTTC.

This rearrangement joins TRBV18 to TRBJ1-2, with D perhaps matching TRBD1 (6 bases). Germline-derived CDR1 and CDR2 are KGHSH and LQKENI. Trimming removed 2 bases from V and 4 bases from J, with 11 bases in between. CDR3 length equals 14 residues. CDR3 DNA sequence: TGTGCCAGCTCACCAAACGGGGGCGGCTATGGCTACACCTTC. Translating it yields CASSPNGGGYGYTF.